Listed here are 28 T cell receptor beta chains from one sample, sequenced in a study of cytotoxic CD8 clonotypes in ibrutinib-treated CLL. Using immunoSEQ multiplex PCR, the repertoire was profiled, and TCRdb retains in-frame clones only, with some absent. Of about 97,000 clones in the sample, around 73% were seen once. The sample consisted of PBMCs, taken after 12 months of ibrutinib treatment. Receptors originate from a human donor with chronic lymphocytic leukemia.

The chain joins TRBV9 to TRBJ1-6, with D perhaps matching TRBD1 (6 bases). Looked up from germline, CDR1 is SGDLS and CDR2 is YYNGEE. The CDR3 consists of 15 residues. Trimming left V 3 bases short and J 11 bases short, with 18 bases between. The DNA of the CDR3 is TGTGCCAGCAGCGCCCTACAGGGAGGGGTTACACCCCTCCACTTT. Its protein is CASSALQGGVTPLHF.

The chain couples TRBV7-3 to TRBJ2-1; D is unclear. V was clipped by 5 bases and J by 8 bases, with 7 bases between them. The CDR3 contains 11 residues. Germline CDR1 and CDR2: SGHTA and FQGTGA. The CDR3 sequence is CASSIRDEQFF. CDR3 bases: TGTGCCAGCAGCATAAGGGATGAGCAGTTCTTC.

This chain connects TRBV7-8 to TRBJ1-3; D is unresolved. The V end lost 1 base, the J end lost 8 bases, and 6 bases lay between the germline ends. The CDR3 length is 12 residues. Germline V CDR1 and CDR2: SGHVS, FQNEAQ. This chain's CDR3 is CASSLGEDTIYF. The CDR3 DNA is TGTGCCAGCAGCTTAGGGGAGGACACCATATATTTT.

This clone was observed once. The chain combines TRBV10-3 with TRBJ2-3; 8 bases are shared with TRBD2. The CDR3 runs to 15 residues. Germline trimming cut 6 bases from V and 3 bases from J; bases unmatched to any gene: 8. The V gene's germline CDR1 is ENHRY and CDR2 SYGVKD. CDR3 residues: CAIRPGLVTTDTQYF. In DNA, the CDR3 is TGTGCCATCAGACCGGGACTAGTCACTACAGATACGCAGTATTTT.

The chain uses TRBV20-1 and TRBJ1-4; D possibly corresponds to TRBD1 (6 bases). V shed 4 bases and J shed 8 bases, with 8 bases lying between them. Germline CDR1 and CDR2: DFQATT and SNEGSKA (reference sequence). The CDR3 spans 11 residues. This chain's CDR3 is CSAIDREKLFF. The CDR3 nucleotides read TGCAGTGCTATTGACAGGGAAAAACTGTTTTTT.

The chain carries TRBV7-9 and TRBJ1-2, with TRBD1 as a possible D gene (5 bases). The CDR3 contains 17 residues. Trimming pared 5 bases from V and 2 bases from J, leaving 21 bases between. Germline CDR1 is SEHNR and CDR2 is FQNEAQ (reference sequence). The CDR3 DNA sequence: TGTGCCAGCAGCGGTACAGGAGCGGTAGGCCCCAACTATGGCTACACCTTC. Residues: CASSGTGAVGPNYGYTF.

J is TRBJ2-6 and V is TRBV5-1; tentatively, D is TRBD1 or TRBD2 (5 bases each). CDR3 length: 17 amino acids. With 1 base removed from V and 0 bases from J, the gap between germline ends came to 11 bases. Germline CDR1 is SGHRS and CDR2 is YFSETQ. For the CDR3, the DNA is TGCGCCAGCAGCTTGTCCCAGGGACCCTCTGGGGCCAACGTCCTGACTTTC. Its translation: CASSLSQGPSGANVLTF.

The DNA for the CDR3 is TGTGCCAGTCGGGGCAGCCGGAATCAGCCCCAGCATTTT. Protein: CASRGSRNQPQHF. This chain connects TRBV19 to TRBJ1-5; tentative D call: TRBD1 (5 bases). V lost 8 bases and J 4 bases, leaving 12 bases between the germline ends. The CDR3 has 13 residues. The germline CDR1 and CDR2 sequences are LNHDA and SQIVND (reference sequence).

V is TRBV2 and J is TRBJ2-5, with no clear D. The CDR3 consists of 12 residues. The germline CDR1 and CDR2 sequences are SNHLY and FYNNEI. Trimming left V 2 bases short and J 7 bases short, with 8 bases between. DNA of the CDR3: TGTGCCAGCAGTGAAAGTCGGTCGACCCAGTACTTC. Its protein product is CASSESRSTQYF. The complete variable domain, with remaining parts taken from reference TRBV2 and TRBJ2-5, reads EPEVTQTPSHQVTQMGQEVILRCVPISNHLYFYWYRQILGQKVEFLVSFYNNEISEKSEIFDDQFSVERPDGSNFTLKIRSTKLEDSAMYFCASSESRSTQYFGPGTRLLVL.

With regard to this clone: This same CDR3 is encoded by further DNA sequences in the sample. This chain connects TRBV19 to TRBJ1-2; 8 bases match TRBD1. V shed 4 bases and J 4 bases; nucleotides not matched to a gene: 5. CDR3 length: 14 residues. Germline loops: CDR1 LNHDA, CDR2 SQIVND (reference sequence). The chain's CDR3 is CASSTGQGPYGYTF. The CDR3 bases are TGTGCCAGTAGTACCGGACAGGGTCCCTATGGCTACACCTTC.

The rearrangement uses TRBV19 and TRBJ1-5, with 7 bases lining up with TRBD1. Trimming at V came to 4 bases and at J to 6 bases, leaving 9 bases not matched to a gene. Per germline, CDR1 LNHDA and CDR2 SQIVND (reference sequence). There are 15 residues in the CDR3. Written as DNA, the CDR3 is TGTGCCAGTAGTACAATAGACAGGGACGCTCAGCCCCAGCATTTT. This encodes CASSTIDRDAQPQHF.

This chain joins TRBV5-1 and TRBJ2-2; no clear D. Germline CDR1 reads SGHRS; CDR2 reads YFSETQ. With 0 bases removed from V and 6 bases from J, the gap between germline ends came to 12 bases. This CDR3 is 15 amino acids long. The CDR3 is CASSLDGSYAGELFF. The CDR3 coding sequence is TGCGCCAGCAGCTTGGACGGATCCTACGCCGGGGAGCTGTTTTTT.

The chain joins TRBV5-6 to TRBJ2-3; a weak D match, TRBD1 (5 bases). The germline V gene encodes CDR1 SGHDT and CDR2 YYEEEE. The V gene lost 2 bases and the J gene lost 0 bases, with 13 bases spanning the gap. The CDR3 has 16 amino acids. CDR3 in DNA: TGTGCCAGCAGCTTTTTCCGGACACGCAGCACAGATACGCAGTATTTT. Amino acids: CASSFFRTRSTDTQYF.

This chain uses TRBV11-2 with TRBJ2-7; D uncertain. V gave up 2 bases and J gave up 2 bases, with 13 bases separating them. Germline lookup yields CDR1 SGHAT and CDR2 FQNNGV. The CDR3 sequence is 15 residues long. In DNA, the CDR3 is TGTGCCAGCAGCTTAAGGCCTTCTGGGGCCTACGAGCAGTACTTC. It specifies CASSLRPSGAYEQYF.

CDR3 nucleotides: TGTGCCAGCAGTCCACAGGGCGATCAGCCCCAGCATTTT. It codes for CASSPQGDQPQHF. The J gene is TRBJ1-5, the V gene TRBV2; possibly TRBD1 for D (6 bases). V was clipped by 5 bases and J by 5 bases, with 10 bases between them. Germline V CDR1 and CDR2: SNHLY, FYNNEI. The CDR3 runs 13 residues.

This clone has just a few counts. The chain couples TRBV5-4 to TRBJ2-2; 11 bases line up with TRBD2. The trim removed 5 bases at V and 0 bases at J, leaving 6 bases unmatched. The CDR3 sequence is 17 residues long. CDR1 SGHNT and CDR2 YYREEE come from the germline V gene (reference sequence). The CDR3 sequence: CASSRTSGGSNTGELFF. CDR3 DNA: TGTGCCAGCAGTCGTACTAGCGGGGGCTCGAACACCGGGGAGCTGTTTTTT.

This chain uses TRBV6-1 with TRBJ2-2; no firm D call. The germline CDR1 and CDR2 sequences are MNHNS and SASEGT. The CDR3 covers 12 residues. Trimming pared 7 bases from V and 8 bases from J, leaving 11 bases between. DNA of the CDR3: TGTGCCAGCACCGGGTTCCGGGGGGAGCTGTTTTTT. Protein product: CASTGFRGELFF.

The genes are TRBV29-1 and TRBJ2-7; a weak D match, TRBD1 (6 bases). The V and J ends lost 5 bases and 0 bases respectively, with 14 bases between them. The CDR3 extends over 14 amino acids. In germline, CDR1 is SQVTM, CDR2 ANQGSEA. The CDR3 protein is CSVQGTTASYEQYF. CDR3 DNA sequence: TGCAGCGTTCAAGGGACAACGGCCTCCTACGAGCAGTACTTC.

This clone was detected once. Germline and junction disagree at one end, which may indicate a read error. For the CDR3, the DNA is TGTGCCAGCAGCTTAGGCTGGGACAGGGGCAAACAGCCCCAGCATTTT. It is translated as CASSLGWDRGKQPQHF. This chain uses TRBV7-2 with TRBJ1-5; 10 positions match TRBD1. Germline loops: CDR1 SGHTA, CDR2 FQGNSA. This CDR3 region has 16 residues.

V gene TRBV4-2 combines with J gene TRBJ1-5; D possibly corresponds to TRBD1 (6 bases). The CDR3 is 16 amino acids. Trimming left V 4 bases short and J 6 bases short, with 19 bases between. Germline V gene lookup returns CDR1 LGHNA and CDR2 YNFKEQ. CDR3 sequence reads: CASSRKTGIGVQPQHF. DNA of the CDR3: TGTGCCAGCAGCCGAAAGACAGGAATAGGCGTTCAGCCCCAGCATTTT.

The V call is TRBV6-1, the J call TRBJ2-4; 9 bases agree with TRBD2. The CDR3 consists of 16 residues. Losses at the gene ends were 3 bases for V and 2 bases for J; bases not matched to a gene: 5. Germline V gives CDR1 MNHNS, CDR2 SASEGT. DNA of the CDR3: TGTGCCAGCAGTGATGCTAGCGGGGATCCCAAAAACATTCAGTACTTC. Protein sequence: CASSDASGDPKNIQYF.

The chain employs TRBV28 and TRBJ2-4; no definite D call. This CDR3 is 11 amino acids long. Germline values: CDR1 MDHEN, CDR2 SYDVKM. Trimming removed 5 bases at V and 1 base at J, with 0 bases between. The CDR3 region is CASSAKNIQYF. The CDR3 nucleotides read TGTGCCAGCAGTGCCAAAAACATTCAGTACTTC. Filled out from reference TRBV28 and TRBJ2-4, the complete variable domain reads DVKVTQSSRYLVKRTGEKVFLECVQDMDHENMFWYRQDPGLGLRLIYFSYDVKMKEKGDIPEGYSVSREKKERFSLILESASTNQTSMYLCASSAKNIQYFGAGTRLSVL.

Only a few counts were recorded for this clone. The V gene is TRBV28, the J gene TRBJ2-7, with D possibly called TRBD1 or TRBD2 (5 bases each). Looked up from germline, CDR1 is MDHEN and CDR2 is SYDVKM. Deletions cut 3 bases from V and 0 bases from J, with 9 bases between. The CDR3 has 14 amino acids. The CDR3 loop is CASSLGVLSYEQYF. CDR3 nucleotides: TGTGCCAGCAGTTTGGGGGTCCTCTCCTACGAGCAGTACTTC.

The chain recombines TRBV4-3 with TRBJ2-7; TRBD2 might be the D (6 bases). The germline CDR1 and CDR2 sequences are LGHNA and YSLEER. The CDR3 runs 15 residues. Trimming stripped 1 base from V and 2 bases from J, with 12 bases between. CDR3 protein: CASSQGGGGAYEQYF. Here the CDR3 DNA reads TGCGCCAGCAGCCAAGGAGGTGGAGGGGCCTACGAGCAGTACTTC.

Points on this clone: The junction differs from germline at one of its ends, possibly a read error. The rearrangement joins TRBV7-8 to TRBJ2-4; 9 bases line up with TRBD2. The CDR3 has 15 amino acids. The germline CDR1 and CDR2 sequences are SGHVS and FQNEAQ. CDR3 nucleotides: TGTGCCAGCAGCCTAGGGGGACTAGCCCAAAACATTCAGTACTTC. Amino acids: CASSLGGLAQNIQYF.

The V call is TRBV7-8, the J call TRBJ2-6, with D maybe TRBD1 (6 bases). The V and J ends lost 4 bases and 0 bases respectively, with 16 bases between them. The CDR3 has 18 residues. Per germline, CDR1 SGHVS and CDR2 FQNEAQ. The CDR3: CASSSTGLDFSGANVLTF. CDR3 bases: TGTGCCAGCAGCTCGACAGGCCTTGACTTCTCTGGGGCCAACGTCCTGACTTTC. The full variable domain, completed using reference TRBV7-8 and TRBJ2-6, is GAGVSQSPRYKVAKRGQDVALRCDPISGHVSLFWYQQALGQGPEFLTYFQNEAQLDKSGLPSDRFFAERPEGSVSTLKIQRTQQEDSAVYLCASSSTGLDFSGANVLTFGAGSRLTVL.

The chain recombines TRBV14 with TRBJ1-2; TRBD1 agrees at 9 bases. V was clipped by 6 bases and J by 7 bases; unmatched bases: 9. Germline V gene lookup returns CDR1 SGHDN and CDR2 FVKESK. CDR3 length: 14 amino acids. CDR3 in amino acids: CASRAGTGRGGYTF. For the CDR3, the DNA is TGTGCCAGCAGGGCCGGGACAGGGCGGGGTGGCTACACCTTC.

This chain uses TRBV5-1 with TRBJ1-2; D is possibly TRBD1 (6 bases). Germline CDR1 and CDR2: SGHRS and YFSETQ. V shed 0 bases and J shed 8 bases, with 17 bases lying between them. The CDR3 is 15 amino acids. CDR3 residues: CASSLDGWAGDGYTF. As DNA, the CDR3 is TGCGCCAGCAGCTTGGACGGGTGGGCAGGGGACGGCTACACCTTC.